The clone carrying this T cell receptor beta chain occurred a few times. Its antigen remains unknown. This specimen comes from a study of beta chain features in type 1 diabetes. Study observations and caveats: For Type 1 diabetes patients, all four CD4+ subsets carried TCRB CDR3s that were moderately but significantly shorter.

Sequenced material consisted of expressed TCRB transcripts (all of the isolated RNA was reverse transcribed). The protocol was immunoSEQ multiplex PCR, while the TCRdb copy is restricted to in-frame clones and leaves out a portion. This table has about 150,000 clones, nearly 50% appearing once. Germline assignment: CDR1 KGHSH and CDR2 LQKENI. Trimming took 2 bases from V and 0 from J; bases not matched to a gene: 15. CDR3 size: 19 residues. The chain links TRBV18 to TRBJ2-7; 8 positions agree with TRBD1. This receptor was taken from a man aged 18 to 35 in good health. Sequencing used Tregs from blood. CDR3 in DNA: TGTGCCAGCTCACCATCTACTCTGATGACAGGGGTGCTCTCCTACGAGCAGTACTTC. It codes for CASSPSTLMTGVLSYEQYF.